The 21 T cell receptor beta chains below were found in one sample sequenced in a study of T cells in Graves' hyperthyroidism and ophthalmopathy. TCR beta CDR3 region amplification was performed from RNA transcripts. During a first-round RT-PCR of the TCR CDR3, the HTBI primer set was used. One entry per CDR3 protein, called by TCRdb with MiXCR from the multiplex PCR reads. In the table there are 450,000 to 700,000 distinct CDR3 sequences, about 45% of which are singletons. Input material: peripheral blood or thyroid tissue (not recorded which). The receptors derive from a woman under 30 with Graves' hyperthyroidism.

As concerns this clonotype: The junction departs from the called germline gene at one end, perhaps through a read error. The CDR3 reads CSAKDSNWFF. DNA for the CDR3: TGCAGTGCTAAGGACAGTAATTGGTTCTTC. This rearrangement joins TRBV20-1 to TRBJ1-1, with a possible D match to TRBD1 (6 bases). The CDR3 is made up of 10 amino acids. Germline V gene data show CDR1 as DFQATT and CDR2 as SNEGSKA (reference sequence).

V gene TRBV6-6 combines with J gene TRBJ2-7, with 8 bases that match TRBD1. Unmatched junction bases numbered 12, after V lost 6 bases and J lost 5 bases. Germline loops: CDR1 MNHNY, CDR2 SVGAGI (reference sequence). CDR3 length: 15 amino acids. CDR3 bases: TGTGCCAGCAGCTTATTCGACAGGGGAGGTCACGAGCAGTACTTC. Encoded protein: CASSLFDRGGHEQYF.

The rearrangement uses TRBV2 and TRBJ2-3; D is unresolved. Trimming pared 2 bases from V and 6 bases from J, leaving 6 bases between. CDR1 is SNHLY, CDR2 FYNNEI, per germline. The CDR3 covers 12 residues. The CDR3 region is CASSESRDTQYF. DNA for the CDR3: TGTGCCAGCAGTGAAAGTAGGGATACGCAGTATTTT.

V usage is TRBV12-3 or TRBV12-4 and J usage is TRBJ2-5, with 9 bases identical to TRBD1. This CDR3 has 16 residues. V lost 6 bases, J lost 2 bases, and 10 bases stayed unmatched. The CDR3 here is CASSTPTGGVQETQYF. CDR3 DNA sequence: TGTGCCAGCAGCACCCCGACAGGGGGAGTACAAGAGACCCAGTACTTC.

This clonotype has a single count. Since a much larger clone is just one base distant, this may be a read error. No conserved phenylalanine or tryptophan is present at the end of the CDR3, so a read error is the likely explanation. The chain links TRBV29-1 to TRBJ1-1, with 7 bases that match TRBD1. CDR3 length equals 11 residues. The germline CDR1 and CDR2 sequences are SQVTM and ANQGSEA. V gave up 3 bases and J gave up 11 bases; unmatched junction bases: 6. CDR3 amino acids: CSVERQGFAFL. The CDR3, as DNA: TGCAGCGTTGAGAGACAGGGTTTTGCTTTCCTT.

Notes on this clonotype: Being one base from a much bigger clone, this may be a read error. J is TRBJ1-4 and V is TRBV12-3 or TRBV12-4, with D hard to call. The CDR3 runs 14 residues. The germline V and J ends were trimmed by 5 bases and 3 bases, with 10 bases remaining between them. CDR3 DNA: TGTGCCAGCAGTAGGGCAGGACCTAATGAAAAACTGTTTTTT. Amino acid sequence: CASSRAGPNEKLFF.

At least ten counts were recorded for this clonotype. This chain uses TRBV7-2 with TRBJ1-5; D is uncertain. This CDR3 is built from 15 residues. The ends were cut back, 5 bases at V and 5 bases at J, with 16 bases in the middle. Germline CDR1 is SGHTA and CDR2 is FQGNSA. The CDR3 loop reads CASSTDVGGYQPQHF. The CDR3 DNA is TGTGCCAGCAGCACGGACGTGGGCGGCTATCAGCCCCAGCATTTT.

This chain joins TRBV2 and TRBJ2-1, with unresolved D. Germline CDR1 reads SNHLY; CDR2 reads FYNNEI. Trimming stripped 8 bases from V and 8 bases from J, with 16 bases between. This CDR3 has 13 amino acids. Written as DNA, the CDR3 is TGTGCCAGCTCGAGGCTGAGGTCGGATGAGCAGTTCTTC. Its protein is CASSRLRSDEQFF.

For this clonotype: Because it lacks the conserved phenylalanine or tryptophan at the end, this CDR3 is likely a read error. The DNA is omitted, as the CDR3 cannot be located on it reliably, and the CDR3 follows TCRdb's listing. The chain joins TRBV7-9 to TRBJ1-1; TRBD1 is the table's D call and was not checked against the DNA. The CDR3 length equals 9 residues, ends included. Germline V gene lookup returns CDR1 SEHNR and CDR2 FQNEAQ (reference sequence). The CDR3 loop reads CASSTAPRG.

This clonotype has just one count. The chain couples TRBV29-1 to TRBJ1-1, with a tentative D call TRBD1 (6 bases). Germline-derived CDR1 and CDR2 are SQVTM and ANQGSEA. The V gene lost 8 bases and the J gene lost 6 bases, with 19 bases spanning the gap. The CDR3 consists of 13 residues. CDR3 residues: CSLARGGRAEAFF. The CDR3 DNA follows: TGCAGCTTAGCGAGAGGGGGTCGCGCTGAAGCTTTCTTT.

Only a few counts were recorded for this clonotype. The chain combines TRBV20-1 with TRBJ1-2; D call uncertain. CDR1 and CDR2 (germline): DFQATT, SNEGSKA (reference sequence). This CDR3 is 10 amino acids long. Trimming left V 2 bases short and J 12 bases short, with 10 bases between. CDR3 bases: TGCAGTGCTAGACACTCTGGAAACACCTTC. This gives the protein CSARHSGNTF.

This clonotype appeared many times. The rearrangement joins TRBV7-3 to TRBJ2-2; D may be TRBD1 (5 bases). This CDR3 contains 13 residues. The V and J ends lost 4 bases and 6 bases respectively, with 9 bases between them. Germline V gene lookup returns CDR1 SGHTA and CDR2 FQGTGA. As DNA, the CDR3 is TGTGCCAGCAGCTCACAGGCTCCCGGGGAGCTGTTTTTT. Amino acid sequence: CASSSQAPGELFF.

In its sample, this clonotype was seen a few times. The rearrangement joins TRBV27 to TRBJ1-1; D gene uncertain. Germline V lookup: CDR1 MNHEY, CDR2 SMNVEV (reference sequence). The CDR3 runs to 14 residues. V was pared by 2 bases and J by 0 bases, with 7 bases between. CDR3: CASSLVRMNTEAFF. The CDR3 DNA reads as TGTGCCAGCAGTTTAGTCAGGATGAACACTGAAGCTTTCTTT.

This clonotype was counted many times. The chain recombines TRBV9 with TRBJ2-7; D gene ambiguous. Germline V gene sequence: CDR1 SGDLS, CDR2 YYNGEE. The CDR3 runs to 12 residues. With 0 bases removed from V and 6 bases from J, the gap between germline ends came to 7 bases. The DNA of the CDR3 is TGTGCCAGCAGCGTAGATATTGGCGAGCAGTACTTC. Translated: CASSVDIGEQYF.

The rearrangement uses TRBV9 and TRBJ2-2; 8 bases line up with TRBD1. Germline V lookup: CDR1 SGDLS, CDR2 YYNGEE. The CDR3 loop spans 17 amino acids. V was pared by 4 bases and J by 5 bases, with 13 bases of the junction left unmatched. The CDR3 is CASSPAGQGARTGELFF. CDR3 DNA sequence: TGTGCCAGCAGCCCAGCTGGACAGGGAGCGAGAACCGGGGAGCTGTTTTTT.

This clonotype was counted only a few times. The V and J genes are TRBV30 and TRBJ1-5; D remains unclear. Between the trimmed V and J ends, which lost 1 base and 4 bases, there was a span of 11 bases. CDR1 and CDR2 from the germline V gene are GTSNPN and SVGIG (reference sequence). This CDR3 is 14 amino acids long. CDR3 nucleotide sequence: TGTGCCTGGAGTGCCGATAATGGGAATCAGCCCCAGCATTTT. Translated: CAWSADNGNQPQHF.

This clonotype was seen ten or more times. J is TRBJ2-2 and V is TRBV6-4; no reliable D call. V was clipped by 2 bases and J by 4 bases, with 8 bases between them. The CDR3 spans 14 residues. Germline lookup yields CDR1 MRHNA and CDR2 SNTAGT. The CDR3: CASSDRIGTGELFF. In DNA form, the CDR3 reads TGTGCCAGCAGTGACAGGATTGGCACCGGGGAGCTGTTTTTT.

This clonotype was detected many times. The chain combines TRBV2 with TRBJ2-7; 8 bases align to TRBD1. The CDR3 is 13 residues long. The junction had 5 bases not matched to a gene; V was cut back by 7 bases and J by 3 bases. CDR1 is SNHLY and CDR2 is FYNNEI in the germline V gene. For the CDR3, the DNA is TGTGCCAGCATCTCAGGGGGCTTCTACGAGCAGTACTTC. It specifies CASISGGFYEQYF.

This clonotype showed up many times. The chain uses TRBV27 and TRBJ2-5; D is perhaps TRBD1 (5 bases). Germline lookup yields CDR1 MNHEY and CDR2 SMNVEV (reference sequence). V lost 3 bases and J 5 bases, leaving 13 bases between the germline ends. The CDR3 is 14 amino acids. CDR3 nucleotide sequence: TGTGCCAGCAGTTTTGTGGGGCCTCATGAGACCCAGTACTTC. Its translation: CASSFVGPHETQYF.

This clonotype was seen ten or more times. This chain joins TRBV24-1 and TRBJ1-1; D unclear. Germline CDR1 and CDR2: KGHDR and SFDVKD. V dropped 5 bases and J dropped 1 base, with 7 bases sitting between them. The CDR3 is 13 amino acids. CDR3 amino acids: CATSGPANTEAFF. Written as DNA, the CDR3 is TGTGCCACCAGTGGGCCAGCGAACACTGAAGCTTTCTTT.

In this sample, this clonotype turned up many times. The genes are TRBV7-9 and TRBJ1-1; possible D gene TRBD1, 5 bases. This CDR3 has 14 amino acids. Germline V gene sequence: CDR1 SEHNR, CDR2 FQNEAQ (reference sequence). Trimming shortened V by 2 bases and J by 5 bases, and 12 bases separated the two germline ends. The DNA of the CDR3 is TGTGCCAGCAGCTTAACAGGCCGGGGGACTGAAGCTTTCTTT. It yields the protein CASSLTGRGTEAFF. The full variable domain, with the rest looked up from reference TRBV7-9 and TRBJ1-1, is DTGVSQNPRHKITKRGQNVTFRCDPISEHNRLYWYRQTLGQGPEFLTYFQNEAQLEKSRLLSDRFSAERPKGSFSTLEIQRTEQGDSAMYLCASSLTGRGTEAFFGQGTRLTVV.